What follows are 32 T cell receptor beta chains derived from one specimen sequenced in a study of blood T cell repertoires in COVID-19. The protocol was immunoSEQ multiplex PCR, while the TCRdb copy is restricted to in-frame clones and leaves out a portion. Among about 160,000 clones listed, approximately 84% were seen once. The specimen was peripheral blood. The source is a woman older than 75 with acute or convalescent COVID-19.

The V gene is TRBV9, the J gene TRBJ2-1, with D possibly being TRBD2 (6 bases). The CDR3 length is 14 residues. Trimming left V 0 bases short and J 9 bases short, with 13 bases between. Germline CDR1 is SGDLS and CDR2 is YYNGEE. CDR3 DNA sequence: TGTGCCAGCAGCGTAGATCCGGGAGCGCTTGAGCAGTTCTTC. Residues: CASSVDPGALEQFF.

The chain links TRBV6-5 to TRBJ1-5; 8 bases line up with TRBD1. The CDR3 loop spans 15 amino acids. CDR1 is MNHEY, CDR2 SVGAGI, per germline. The V gene end was trimmed by 6 bases and the J gene end by 3 bases; junction bases not matched to a gene: 7. CDR3 bases: TGTGCCAGCAGCCTACAGGGGGTGCCCAATCAGCCCCAGCATTTT. It codes for CASSLQGVPNQPQHF.

Details on this clone: At one of its ends the junction is not consistent with the germline gene, which may arise from a read error. This chain uses TRBV29-1 with TRBJ2-1, with 9 bases that match TRBD2. Per germline, CDR1 SQVTM and CDR2 ANQGSEA. This CDR3 is built from 15 residues. The CDR3 DNA reads TGCAGCGCTGAACTTCCTAGCGGGACCTACAATGAGCAGTTCTTC. Its translation: CSAELPSGTYNEQFF.

V usage is TRBV18 and J usage is TRBJ2-7; 7 bases match TRBD2. Germline V CDR1 and CDR2: KGHSH, LQKENI. J was trimmed by 4 bases and V by 3 bases; bases with no gene match: 6. The length of the CDR3 is 14 residues. CDR3 coding DNA: TGTGCCAGCTCACCGGGGGGGTATCCTTACGAGCAGTACTTC. Residues: CASSPGGYPYEQYF.

V usage is TRBV10-3 and J usage is TRBJ1-2, with D uncertain. Germline assignment: CDR1 ENHRY and CDR2 SYGVKD. The CDR3 runs 13 residues. The V gene lost 6 bases and the J gene lost 6 bases, with 14 bases spanning the gap. CDR3 loop: CAISQTGRDGYTF. In nucleotides, the CDR3 is TGTGCCATCAGCCAGACTGGCAGAGATGGCTACACCTTC.

The rearrangement joins TRBV5-4 to TRBJ2-5, with TRBD1 matching over 10 bases. CDR3 length: 15 amino acids. Germline V lookup: CDR1 SGHNT, CDR2 YYREEE (reference sequence). J lost 3 bases, V lost 4 bases, and 6 bases had no gene match. Here the CDR3 reads CASSHRTGGEETQYF. The DNA for the CDR3 is TGTGCCAGCAGCCACAGGACAGGGGGGGAAGAGACCCAGTACTTC.

V usage is TRBV4-1 and J usage is TRBJ2-1; a possible D gene is TRBD2 (6 bases). V shed 1 base and J shed 10 bases, with 8 bases lying between them. The germline V gene has CDR1 MGHRA and CDR2 YSYEKL. CDR3 length: 12 residues. In DNA form, the CDR3 reads TGCGCCAGCAGCCAAGGGAGCGGGGAGCAGTTCTTC. It yields the protein CASSQGSGEQFF.

CDR3 coding DNA: TGTGCCAGCAGCGTCGGGACAGGCCCAAACAATGAGCAGTTCTTC. This translates into CASSVGTGPNNEQFF. The genes are TRBV7-7 and TRBJ2-1, with 8 bases lining up with TRBD1. With 5 bases clipped from V and 5 bases from J, the junction kept 8 bases outside the gene matches. In germline, CDR1 is SSHAT, CDR2 FNYEAQ (reference sequence). The CDR3 sequence is 15 residues long.

On this clone: At the DNA level, this CDR3 is encoded by other sequences in the same sample as well. The rearrangement joins TRBV18 to TRBJ1-1; TRBD1 is a possible D gene (5 bases). The CDR3 has 14 amino acids. Germline V gene data show CDR1 as KGHSH and CDR2 as LQKENI. Trimming removed 0 bases at V and 4 bases at J, with 9 bases between. The CDR3: CASSPPQGGTEAFF. The CDR3 DNA reads TGTGCCAGCTCACCACCCCAGGGTGGCACTGAAGCTTTCTTT. The variable domain in full, with the rest retrieved from reference TRBV18 and TRBJ1-1, is NAGVMQNPRHLVRRRGQEARLRCSPMKGHSHVYWYRQLPEEGLKFMVYLQKENIIDESGMPKERFSAEFPKEGPSILRIQQVVRGDSAAYFCASSPPQGGTEAFFGQGTRLTVV.

The V and J genes are TRBV9 and TRBJ2-7, with 8 bases that match TRBD2. The CDR3 covers 15 residues. V lost 3 bases and J lost 1; bases outside the gene matches: 6. The germline gives CDR1 SGDLS, CDR2 YYNGEE. For the CDR3, the DNA is TGTGCCAGCAGCGCCGGGGGGGAACAGTCCTACGAGCAGTACTTC. As protein: CASSAGGEQSYEQYF.

The chain couples TRBV5-4 to TRBJ2-7; 12 bases agree with TRBD2. V gave up 3 bases and J gave up 2 bases; unmatched junction bases: 0. Germline V lookup: CDR1 SGHNT, CDR2 YYREEE (reference sequence). This CDR3 is built from 14 residues. DNA of the CDR3: TGTGCCAGCAGCTCTAGCGGGAGGGCCTACGAGCAGTACTTC. Protein: CASSSSGRAYEQYF.

The chain uses TRBV18 and TRBJ1-1; no clear D gene. The germline V gene encodes CDR1 KGHSH and CDR2 LQKENI. V lost 1 base and J lost 0, with 12 bases in between. This CDR3 region has 16 residues. The CDR3 DNA reads TGTGCCAGCTCACCACAGATACAGAACATGAACACTGAAGCTTTCTTT. Amino acid sequence: CASSPQIQNMNTEAFF.

The chain couples TRBV19 to TRBJ1-2; 8 nucleotides align to TRBD1. Germline V lookup: CDR1 LNHDA, CDR2 SQIVND (reference sequence). The trim removed 5 bases at V and 8 bases at J, leaving 16 bases unmatched. This CDR3 comprises 16 residues. The CDR3 DNA is TGTGCCAGTAGTCTCTGGACAGGGATTTCGTCAAAAGGCTACACCTTC. It yields the protein CASSLWTGISSKGYTF.

The chain joins TRBV5-1 to TRBJ2-5, with TRBD2 matching 8 bases. V lost 0 bases, J lost 2 bases, and 3 bases stayed unmatched. Germline CDR1 reads SGHRS; CDR2 reads YFSETQ. The CDR3 is made up of 15 amino acids. The CDR3 sequence: CASSLAAGGQETQYF. The CDR3 nucleotides are TGCGCCAGCAGCTTGGCGGCGGGGGGTCAAGAGACCCAGTACTTC.

V is TRBV4-1 and J is TRBJ2-1; TRBD2 might be the D (6 bases). The germline V gene encodes CDR1 MGHRA and CDR2 YSYEKL. There are 15 residues in the CDR3. Trimming removed 3 bases from V and 3 bases from J, with 12 bases in between. CDR3 loop: CASSQLALFYNEQFF. The CDR3 DNA sequence: TGCGCCAGCAGCCAGCTAGCGCTTTTCTACAATGAGCAGTTCTTC.

The chain links TRBV15 to TRBJ1-2; D is perhaps TRBD1 (6 bases). CDR1 and CDR2 (germline): LNHNV, YYDKDF (reference sequence). The CDR3 covers 12 residues. Trimming took off 3 bases at V and 5 bases at J, with 7 bases between the two ends. The CDR3 here is CATSRDRYGYTF. DNA for the CDR3: TGTGCCACCAGCAGGGACAGATATGGCTACACCTTC.

This clone was counted a single time. V is TRBV7-9 and J is TRBJ1-2; the D is unclear. Deletions cut 5 bases from V and 0 bases from J, with 19 bases between. The CDR3 is 17 residues long. Germline V gives CDR1 SEHNR, CDR2 FQNEAQ (reference sequence). CDR3 sequence: CASSQHSPGFPNYGYTF. CDR3 in DNA: TGTGCCAGCAGCCAGCATTCCCCGGGTTTTCCTAACTATGGCTACACCTTC.

This chain joins TRBV6-5 and TRBJ2-7; unclear D gene. Trimming took 6 bases from V and 5 from J, leaving 14 bases between them. This CDR3 spans 13 amino acids. Per the germline V gene, CDR1 is MNHEY and CDR2 is SVGAGI. The chain's CDR3 is CASRKFITNEQYF. CDR3 DNA: TGTGCCAGCAGGAAGTTTATCACAAACGAGCAGTACTTC.

The chain links TRBV10-3 to TRBJ2-7; tentatively, D is TRBD2 (6 bases). This CDR3 comprises 13 residues. V was cut by 3 bases and J by 4 bases, with 10 bases left in between. Germline V gene sequence: CDR1 ENHRY, CDR2 SYGVKD. The CDR3 sequence is CAISETSLYEQYF. CDR3 DNA sequence: TGTGCCATCAGTGAAACTAGCTTATACGAGCAGTACTTC.

J is TRBJ2-2 and V is TRBV3-1 (or the pseudogene TRBV3-2); TRBD2 might be the D (6 bases). Per germline, CDR1 LGHDT and CDR2 YNNKEL (reference sequence). The CDR3 sequence is 15 residues long. V lost 4 bases, J lost 2 bases, and 11 bases lay in between. The CDR3 loop is CASSLRDLNTGELFF. The CDR3, as DNA: TGTGCCAGCAGCCTCCGGGACTTAAACACCGGGGAGCTGTTTTTT.

The sample holds a few counts of this clone. This sequence joins TRBV11-2 and TRBJ1-1; D remains unclear. The CDR3 totals 15 residues. Per the germline V gene, CDR1 is SGHAT and CDR2 is FQNNGV. V gave up 1 base and J gave up 5 bases, with 14 bases separating them. The CDR3 sequence: CASSLGSGVGTEAFF. In DNA form, the CDR3 reads TGTGCCAGCAGCTTAGGGTCCGGGGTTGGGACTGAAGCTTTCTTT.

The rearrangement links TRBV10-3 to TRBJ1-2; 7 bases are shared with TRBD1. In germline, CDR1 is ENHRY, CDR2 SYGVKD. The V segment lost 7 bases and the J segment 2 bases; nucleotides outside the gene matches: 10. CDR3 length: 15 residues. CDR3 protein: CAITHGTEENYGYTF. DNA of the CDR3: TGTGCCATCACCCACGGGACAGAGGAGAACTATGGCTACACCTTC.

This chain's CDR3 is CASSLSVLAGNQPQHF. In DNA, the CDR3 is TGTGCCAGCAGCTTGTCGGTATTAGCAGGCAATCAGCCCCAGCATTTT. V usage is TRBV5-5 and J usage is TRBJ1-5; D remains unclear. V dropped 1 base and J dropped 2 bases, with 13 bases sitting between them. The CDR3 runs to 16 residues. Germline values: CDR1 SGHKS, CDR2 YYEKEE (reference sequence).

V gene TRBV5-5 combines with J gene TRBJ2-5; 8 bases are a match to TRBD2. There are 15 residues in the CDR3. Trimming took 0 bases from V and 2 from J; bases not matched to a gene: 3. The germline V gene encodes CDR1 SGHKS and CDR2 YYEKEE (reference sequence). CDR3 nucleotides: TGTGCCAGCAGCTTGGGAGCGGGAGAACAAGAGACCCAGTACTTC. Translation: CASSLGAGEQETQYF.

This clone has a handful of counts. The chain combines TRBV2 with TRBJ1-6; a weak D match, TRBD1 (6 bases). Trimming cost V 4 bases and J 5 bases, with 15 bases left between them. The CDR3 loop spans 16 amino acids. In germline, CDR1 is SNHLY, CDR2 FYNNEI. CDR3 amino acids: CASSVRGGRDNSPLHF. The DNA of the CDR3 is TGTGCCAGCAGTGTTCGCGGGGGCAGAGATAATTCACCCCTCCACTTT.

V usage is TRBV12-5 and J usage is TRBJ1-1, with D hard to call. There are 14 residues in the CDR3. CDR1 LGHNT and CDR2 FRNRAP come from the germline V gene. V shed 3 bases and J shed 2 bases, with 10 bases lying between them. This CDR3 is CASGFSYLNTEAFF. The CDR3 nucleotides are TGTGCTAGTGGTTTCTCTTACTTAAACACTGAAGCTTTCTTT.

The V and J genes are TRBV7-9 and TRBJ2-3, with TRBD2 identical over 8 bases. This CDR3 has 17 residues. CDR1 and CDR2 (germline): SEHNR, FQNEAQ (reference sequence). Trimming took 4 bases from V and 2 from J; bases not matched to a gene: 11. Here the CDR3 reads CASSSQGAGASTDTQYF. Here the CDR3 DNA reads TGTGCCAGCAGCTCCCAAGGAGCGGGAGCTTCCACAGATACGCAGTATTTT. The full variable domain, completed using reference TRBV7-9 and TRBJ2-3, is DTGVSQNPRHKITKRGQNVTFRCDPISEHNRLYWYRQTLGQGPEFLTYFQNEAQLEKSRLLSDRFSAERPKGSFSTLEIQRTEQGDSAMYLCASSSQGAGASTDTQYFGPGTRLTVL.

V gene TRBV11-3 combines with J gene TRBJ2-1; D may be TRBD2 (6 bases). The germline V gene encodes CDR1 SGHNT and CDR2 YENEEA. V lost 5 bases and J lost 5, with 16 bases in between. The CDR3 runs to 15 residues. This CDR3 is CASSPGGGRDNEQFF. CDR3 in DNA: TGTGCCAGCAGCCCCGGGGGAGGCCGCGACAATGAGCAGTTCTTC.

This sequence joins TRBV18 and TRBJ1-5; 8 positions agree with TRBD1. Trimming cost V 6 bases and J 1 base; bases outside gene matches: 5. The CDR3 covers 15 residues. In germline, CDR1 is KGHSH, CDR2 LQKENI. CDR3 coding DNA: TGTGCCAGCTCGGCGGGACAGGCGAGCAATCAGCCCCAGCATTTT. Encoded protein: CASSAGQASNQPQHF.

The rearrangement joins TRBV7-6 to TRBJ2-7; 7 bases agree with TRBD2. In germline, CDR1 is SGHVS, CDR2 FNYEAQ. V shed 3 bases, J shed 5 bases, and the junction held 13 bases outside the gene matches. The CDR3 contains 16 residues. For the CDR3, the DNA is TGTGCCAGCAGCTTGGGCGGAGGAGCGGGGTTGGACGAGCAGTACTTC. Protein product: CASSLGGGAGLDEQYF.

The chain joins TRBV27 to TRBJ1-5; TRBD1 might be the D (5 bases). Germline CDR1 MNHEY, CDR2 SMNVEV (reference sequence). The CDR3 runs to 14 residues. Trimming took 6 bases from V and 4 from J, leaving 13 bases between them. The CDR3 nucleotides read TGTGCCAGCAGGGGGCTATCTCCTAATCAGCCCCAGCATTTT. It codes for CASRGLSPNQPQHF.

Only a few counts were recorded for this clone. This sequence joins TRBV10-1 and TRBJ2-1; 8 bases are a match to TRBD2. The germline V gene has CDR1 WNHNN and CDR2 SYGVQD (reference sequence). The CDR3 is made up of 15 amino acids. V was pared by 3 bases and J by 8 bases, with 9 bases of the junction left unmatched. In DNA form, the CDR3 reads TGCGCCAGCAGTGATGGGGGACTAGGGGCATATGAGCAGTTCTTC. Protein sequence: CASSDGGLGAYEQFF.